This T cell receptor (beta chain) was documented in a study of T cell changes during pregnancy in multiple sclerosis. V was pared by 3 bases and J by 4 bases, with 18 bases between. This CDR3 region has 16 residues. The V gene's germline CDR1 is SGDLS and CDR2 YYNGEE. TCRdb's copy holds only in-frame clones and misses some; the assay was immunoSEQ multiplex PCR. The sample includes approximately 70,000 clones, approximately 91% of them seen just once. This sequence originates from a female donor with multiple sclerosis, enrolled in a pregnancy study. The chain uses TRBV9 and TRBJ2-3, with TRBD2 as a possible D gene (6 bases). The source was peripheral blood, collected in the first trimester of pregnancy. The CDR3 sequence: CASSGGLRPSSDTQYF. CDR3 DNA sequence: TGTGCCAGCAGCGGGGGACTCCGCCCTTCCTCAGATACGCAGTATTTT.